The table lists the clone carrying this T cell receptor beta chain with many counts. Antigen unknown. This CDR3 has 15 residues. V lost 3 bases, J lost 4 bases, and 8 bases stayed unmatched. Per germline, CDR1 DFQATT and CDR2 SNEGSKA (reference sequence). The sample originates from a study of blood T cells in healthy people across ages. The authors ran a second PCR of about 7 to 11 cycles using a sample-barcoded 5' primer and a J-beta primer mix. From the 5' RACE reads, TCRdb called clonotypes with MiXCR, one entry per CDR3 protein. The profile shows just under 900,000 distinct CDR3 sequences, under 35% of them singletons. General observations from the study: Diversity was estimated from one million T cells, and these estimates were considered underestimates. With naive T cell percentage, TCR beta diversity showed a strong correlation.

The chain joins TRBV20-1 to TRBJ2-3; 9 bases are shared with TRBD2. The material sequenced was blood. This TCR derives from a woman aged 80 or older in good health. The CDR3 loop reads CSASRTSAAADTQYF. The CDR3, as DNA: TGCAGTGCTAGCCGGACTAGCGCCGCGGCAGATACGCAGTATTTT.